The clone carrying this TCR beta chain was picked up a small number of times. The data were produced by immunoSEQ multiplex PCR, yet TCRdb's version contains in-frame clones alone and is incomplete. The data show about 150,000 clones, more than 75% seen once. This entry comes from a study of blood T cell repertoires in COVID-19. This CDR3 has 11 amino acids. The germline gives CDR1 SGHRS, CDR2 YFSETQ. Trimming cost V 4 bases and J 10 bases, with 9 bases left between them. The rearrangement uses TRBV5-1 and TRBJ2-1, with D hard to call. The sample taken for sequencing was peripheral blood. The sequence came from a human donor with acute or convalescent COVID-19. The donor label of this sample is uncertain. The CDR3 DNA reads as TGCGCCAGCAGCGAATACTCAGAGCAGTTCTTC. Amino acids: CASSEYSEQFF.